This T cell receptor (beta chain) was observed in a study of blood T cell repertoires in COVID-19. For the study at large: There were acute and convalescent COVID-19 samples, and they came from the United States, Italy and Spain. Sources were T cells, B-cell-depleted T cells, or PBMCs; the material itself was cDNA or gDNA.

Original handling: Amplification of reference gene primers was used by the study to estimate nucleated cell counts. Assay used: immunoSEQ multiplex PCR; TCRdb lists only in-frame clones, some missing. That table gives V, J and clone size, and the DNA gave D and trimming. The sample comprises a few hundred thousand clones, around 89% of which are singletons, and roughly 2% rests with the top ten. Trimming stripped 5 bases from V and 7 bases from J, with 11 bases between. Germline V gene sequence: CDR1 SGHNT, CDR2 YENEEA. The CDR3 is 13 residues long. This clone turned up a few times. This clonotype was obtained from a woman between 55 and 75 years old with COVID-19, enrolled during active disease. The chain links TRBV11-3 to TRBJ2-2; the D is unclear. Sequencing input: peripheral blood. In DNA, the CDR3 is TGTGCCAGCAGCGAACAGAATGGCGGGGAGCTGTTTTTT. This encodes CASSEQNGGELFF.